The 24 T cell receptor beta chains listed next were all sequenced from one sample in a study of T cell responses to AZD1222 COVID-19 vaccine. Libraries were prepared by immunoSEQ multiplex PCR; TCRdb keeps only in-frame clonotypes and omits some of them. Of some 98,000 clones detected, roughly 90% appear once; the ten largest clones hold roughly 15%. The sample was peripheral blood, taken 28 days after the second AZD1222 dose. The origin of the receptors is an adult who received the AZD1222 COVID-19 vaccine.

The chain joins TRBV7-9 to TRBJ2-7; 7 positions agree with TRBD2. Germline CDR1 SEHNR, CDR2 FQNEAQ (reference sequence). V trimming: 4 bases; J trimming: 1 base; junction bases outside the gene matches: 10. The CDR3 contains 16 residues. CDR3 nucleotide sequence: TGTGCCAGCAGCTCCACCAGTGCGGGAGAGTCCTACGAGCAGTACTTC. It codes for CASSSTSAGESYEQYF.

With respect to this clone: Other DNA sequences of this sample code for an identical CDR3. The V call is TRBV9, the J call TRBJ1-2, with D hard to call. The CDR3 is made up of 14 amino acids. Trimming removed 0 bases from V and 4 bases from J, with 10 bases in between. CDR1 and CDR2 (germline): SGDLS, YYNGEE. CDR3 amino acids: CASSVDPEGYGYTF. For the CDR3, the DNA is TGTGCCAGCAGCGTAGATCCGGAAGGCTATGGCTACACCTTC.

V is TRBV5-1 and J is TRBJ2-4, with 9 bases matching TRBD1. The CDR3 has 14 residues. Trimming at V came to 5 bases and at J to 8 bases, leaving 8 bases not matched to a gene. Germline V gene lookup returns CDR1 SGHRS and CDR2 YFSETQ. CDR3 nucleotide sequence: TGCGCCAGCAGATTCCGGGACAGGGAAGACATTCAGTACTTC. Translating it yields CASRFRDREDIQYF. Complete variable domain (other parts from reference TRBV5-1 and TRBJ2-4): KAGVTQTPRYLIKTRGQQVTLSCSPISGHRSVSWYQQTPGQGLQFLFEYFSETQRNKGNFPGRFSGRQFSNSRSEMNVSTLELGDSALYLCASRFRDREDIQYFGAGTRLSVL.

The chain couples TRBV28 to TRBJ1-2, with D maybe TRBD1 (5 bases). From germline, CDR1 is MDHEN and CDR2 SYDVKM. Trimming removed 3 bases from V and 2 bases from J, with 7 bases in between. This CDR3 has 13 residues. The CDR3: CASSFGGNYGYTF. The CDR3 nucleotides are TGTGCCAGCAGTTTTGGGGGAAACTATGGCTACACCTTC.

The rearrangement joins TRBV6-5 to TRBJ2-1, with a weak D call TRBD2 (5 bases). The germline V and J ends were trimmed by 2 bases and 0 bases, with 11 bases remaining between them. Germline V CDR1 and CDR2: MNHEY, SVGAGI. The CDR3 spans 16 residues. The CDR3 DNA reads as TGTGCCAGCAGTTACCGAAGCGGCAGCTCCTACAATGAGCAGTTCTTC. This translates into CASSYRSGSSYNEQFF.

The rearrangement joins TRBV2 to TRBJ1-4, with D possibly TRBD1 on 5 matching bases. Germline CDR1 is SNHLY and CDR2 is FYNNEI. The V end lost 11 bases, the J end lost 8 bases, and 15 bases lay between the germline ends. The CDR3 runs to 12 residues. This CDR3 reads CAEWGGGEKLFF. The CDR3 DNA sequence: TGTGCCGAATGGGGCGGGGGAGAAAAACTGTTTTTT.

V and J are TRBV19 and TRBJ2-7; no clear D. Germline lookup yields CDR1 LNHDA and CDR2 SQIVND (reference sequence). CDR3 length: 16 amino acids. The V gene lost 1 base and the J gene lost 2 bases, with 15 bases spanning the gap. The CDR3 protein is CASSIGATPSPYEQYF. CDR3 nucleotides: TGTGCCAGTAGTATAGGAGCGACTCCTTCGCCCTACGAGCAGTACTTC.

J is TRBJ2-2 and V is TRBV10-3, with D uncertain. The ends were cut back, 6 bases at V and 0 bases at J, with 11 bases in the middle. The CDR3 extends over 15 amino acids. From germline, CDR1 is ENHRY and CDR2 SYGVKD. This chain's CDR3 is CAISSGRTNTGELFF. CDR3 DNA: TGTGCCATCAGCTCCGGACGGACGAACACCGGGGAGCTGTTTTTT.

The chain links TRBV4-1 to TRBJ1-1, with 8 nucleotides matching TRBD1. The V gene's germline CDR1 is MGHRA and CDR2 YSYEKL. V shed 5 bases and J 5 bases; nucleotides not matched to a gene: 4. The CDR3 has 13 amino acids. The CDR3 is CASSVDRDTEAFF. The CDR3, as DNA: TGCGCCAGCAGCGTGGACAGGGATACTGAAGCTTTCTTT.

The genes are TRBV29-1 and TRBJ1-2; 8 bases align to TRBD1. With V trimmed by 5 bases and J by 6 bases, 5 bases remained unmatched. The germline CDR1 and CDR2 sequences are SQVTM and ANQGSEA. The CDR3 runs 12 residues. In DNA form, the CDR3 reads TGCAGCGTTAGGACAGGGATGGATGGCTACACCTTC. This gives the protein CSVRTGMDGYTF.

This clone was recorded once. Written as DNA, the CDR3 is TGTGCCAGCAGCCAAGGGGGATCATTGGGCTATGGCTACACCTTC. It yields the protein CASSQGGSLGYGYTF. V gene TRBV3-1 (or the pseudogene TRBV3-2) combines with J gene TRBJ1-2; no definite D call. The CDR3 is made up of 15 amino acids. Trimming shortened V by 1 base and J by 4 bases, and 13 bases separated the two germline ends. The V gene's germline CDR1 is LGHDT and CDR2 YNNKEL (reference sequence).

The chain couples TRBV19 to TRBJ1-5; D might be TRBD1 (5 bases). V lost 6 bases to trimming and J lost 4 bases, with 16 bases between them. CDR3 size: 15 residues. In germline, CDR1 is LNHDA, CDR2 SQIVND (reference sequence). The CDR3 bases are TGTGCCAGTAGGGGGGGGATTTTACAAAATCAGCCCCAGCATTTT. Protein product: CASRGGILQNQPQHF.

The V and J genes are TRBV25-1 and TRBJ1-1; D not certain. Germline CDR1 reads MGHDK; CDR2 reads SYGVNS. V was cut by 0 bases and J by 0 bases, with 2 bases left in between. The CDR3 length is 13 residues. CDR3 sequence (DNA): TGTGCCAGCAGTGAATATTTGAACACTGAAGCTTTCTTT. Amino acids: CASSEYLNTEAFF.

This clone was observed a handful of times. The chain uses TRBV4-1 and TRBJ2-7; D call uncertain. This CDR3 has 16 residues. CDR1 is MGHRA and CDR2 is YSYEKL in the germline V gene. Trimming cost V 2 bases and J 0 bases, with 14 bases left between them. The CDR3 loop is CASSQRASNPSYEQYF. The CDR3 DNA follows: TGCGCCAGCAGCCAACGAGCCAGTAATCCCTCCTACGAGCAGTACTTC.

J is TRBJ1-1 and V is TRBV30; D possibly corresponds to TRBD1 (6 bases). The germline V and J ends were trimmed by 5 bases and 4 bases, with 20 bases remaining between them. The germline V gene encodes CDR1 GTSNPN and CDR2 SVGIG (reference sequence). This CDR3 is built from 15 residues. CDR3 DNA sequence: TGTGCCTGGGAGATAGTCGGGGGGGCGGGCACTGAAGCTTTCTTT. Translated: CAWEIVGGAGTEAFF.

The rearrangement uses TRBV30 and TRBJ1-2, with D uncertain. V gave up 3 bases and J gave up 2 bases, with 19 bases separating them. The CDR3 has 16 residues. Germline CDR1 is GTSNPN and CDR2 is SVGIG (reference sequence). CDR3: CAWRGRVYALNYGYTF. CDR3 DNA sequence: TGTGCCTGGAGGGGGAGGGTTTACGCCTTGAACTATGGCTACACCTTC.

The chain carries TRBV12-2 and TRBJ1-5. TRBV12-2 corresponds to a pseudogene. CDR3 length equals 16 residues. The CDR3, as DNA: TGTGCAAGTCGCTTAGCTGGGGGATGTGGCAATCAGCCCCAGCATTTT. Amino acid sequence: CASRLAGGCGNQPQHF.

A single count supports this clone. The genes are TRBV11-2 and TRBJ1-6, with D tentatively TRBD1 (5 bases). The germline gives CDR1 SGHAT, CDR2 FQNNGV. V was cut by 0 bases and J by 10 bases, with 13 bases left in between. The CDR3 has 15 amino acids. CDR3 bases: TGTGCCAGCAGCTTAGACGGAGGGGTCGGATCACCCCTCCACTTT. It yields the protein CASSLDGGVGSPLHF.

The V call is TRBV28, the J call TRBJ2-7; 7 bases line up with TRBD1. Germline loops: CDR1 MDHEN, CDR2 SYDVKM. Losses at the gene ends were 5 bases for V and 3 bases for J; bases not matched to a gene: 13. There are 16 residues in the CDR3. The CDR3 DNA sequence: TGTGCCAGCAGTGGGACCGCCAGGGGGACCTTCTACGAGCAGTACTTC. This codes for CASSGTARGTFYEQYF.

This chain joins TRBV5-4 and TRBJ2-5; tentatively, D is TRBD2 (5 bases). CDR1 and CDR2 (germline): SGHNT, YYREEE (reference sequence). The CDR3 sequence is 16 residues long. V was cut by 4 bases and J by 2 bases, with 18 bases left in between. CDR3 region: CASSPPRVSGQETQYF. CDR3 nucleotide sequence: TGTGCCAGCAGCCCGCCTAGGGTCAGCGGACAAGAGACCCAGTACTTC.

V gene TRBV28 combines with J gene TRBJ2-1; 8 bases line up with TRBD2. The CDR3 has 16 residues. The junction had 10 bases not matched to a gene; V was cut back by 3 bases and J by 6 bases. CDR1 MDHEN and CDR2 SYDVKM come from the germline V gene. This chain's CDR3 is CASSLSSAGGSNEQFF. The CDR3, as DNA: TGTGCCAGCAGTTTGAGTTCCGCGGGGGGTTCCAATGAGCAGTTCTTC.

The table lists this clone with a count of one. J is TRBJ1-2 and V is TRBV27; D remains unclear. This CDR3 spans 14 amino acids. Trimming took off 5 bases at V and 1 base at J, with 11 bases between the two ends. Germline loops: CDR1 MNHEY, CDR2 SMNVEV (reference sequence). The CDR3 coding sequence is TGTGCCAGCAGTCCTGCCCGGATTAACTATGGCTACACCTTC. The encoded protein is CASSPARINYGYTF.

The CDR3 sequence is CASSIVAGEGEQYF. Written as DNA, the CDR3 is TGTGCCAGTAGTATAGTGGCGGGTGAGGGCGAGCAGTACTTC. V and J are TRBV19 and TRBJ2-7; D possibly corresponds to TRBD2 (5 bases). The germline CDR1 and CDR2 sequences are LNHDA and SQIVND (reference sequence). The germline V and J ends were trimmed by 1 base and 6 bases, with 13 bases remaining between them. The CDR3 sequence is 14 residues long.

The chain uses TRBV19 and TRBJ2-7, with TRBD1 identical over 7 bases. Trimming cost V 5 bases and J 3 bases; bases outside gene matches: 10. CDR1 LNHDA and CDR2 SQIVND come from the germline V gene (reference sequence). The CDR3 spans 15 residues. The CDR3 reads CASSSGQNHNYEQYF. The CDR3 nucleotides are TGTGCCAGTAGTTCGGGACAGAACCACAACTACGAGCAGTACTTC.